The 2 T cell receptor beta chains in this list originate from one sample, sequenced in a study of T cell repertoires in cytomegalovirus infection. For these TCRs, the target antigens are not known. TCRdb used MiXCR to reprocess the reads, holding one entry per CDR3 protein. The repertoire has about 740,000 distinct CDR3 sequences, approximately 33% of them found once; the top ten carry approximately 18%. This sample comprised cultured PBMCs, obtained from culture after CMV antigen stimulation. The receptors shown here come from a human donor in good health (CMV status not recorded). Some clones in this sample may be carry-over from other donors' samples.

The gene calls are TRBV18 and TRBJ2-2; D not resolved. Germline values: CDR1 KGHSH, CDR2 LQKENI. V lost 4 bases, J lost 6 bases, and 15 bases lay in between. This CDR3 spans 15 amino acids. CDR3 coding DNA: TGTGCCAGCTCACTCACTTCGACTGACCCCGGGGAGCTGTTTTTT. Residues: CASSLTSTDPGELFF.

This chain connects TRBV20-1 to TRBJ1-1; 7 bases map to TRBD1. The length of the CDR3 is 15 residues. Germline V gene data show CDR1 as DFQATT and CDR2 as SNEGSKA (reference sequence). V gave up 3 bases and J gave up 6 bases; unmatched junction bases: 13. The CDR3 is CSASPRTGSMAEAFF. Written as DNA, the CDR3 is TGCAGTGCTAGCCCCAGGACAGGATCCATGGCTGAAGCTTTCTTT.